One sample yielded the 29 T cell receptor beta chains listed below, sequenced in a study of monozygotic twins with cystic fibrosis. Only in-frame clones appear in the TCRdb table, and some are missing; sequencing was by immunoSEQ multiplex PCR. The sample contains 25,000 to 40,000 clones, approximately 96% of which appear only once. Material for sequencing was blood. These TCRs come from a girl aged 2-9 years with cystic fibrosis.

This CDR3 reads CASSYGTGVTDTQYF. CDR3 coding DNA: TGTGCCAGCAGTTACGGGACAGGGGTGACAGATACGCAGTATTTT. This chain uses TRBV6-5 with TRBJ2-3; 10 bases map to TRBD1. This CDR3 has 15 amino acids. J was trimmed by 3 bases and V by 2 bases; bases with no gene match: 2. From germline, CDR1 is MNHEY and CDR2 SVGAGI.

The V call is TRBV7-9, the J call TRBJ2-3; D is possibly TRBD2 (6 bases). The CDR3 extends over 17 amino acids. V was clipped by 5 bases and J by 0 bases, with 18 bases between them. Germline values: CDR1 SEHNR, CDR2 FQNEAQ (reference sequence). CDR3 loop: CASSPARRGPSTDTQYF. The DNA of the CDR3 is TGTGCCAGCAGCCCCGCCCGGAGGGGCCCAAGCACAGATACGCAGTATTTT. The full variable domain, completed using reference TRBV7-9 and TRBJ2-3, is DTGVSQNPRHKITKRGQNVTFRCDPISEHNRLYWYRQTLGQGPEFLTYFQNEAQLEKSRLLSDRFSAERPKGSFSTLEIQRTEQGDSAMYLCASSPARRGPSTDTQYFGPGTRLTVL.

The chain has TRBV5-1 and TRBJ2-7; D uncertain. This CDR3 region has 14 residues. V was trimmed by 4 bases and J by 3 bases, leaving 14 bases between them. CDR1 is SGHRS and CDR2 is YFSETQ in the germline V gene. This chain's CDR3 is CASSDELTFYEQYF. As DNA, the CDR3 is TGCGCCAGCAGCGATGAGCTCACCTTCTACGAGCAGTACTTC.

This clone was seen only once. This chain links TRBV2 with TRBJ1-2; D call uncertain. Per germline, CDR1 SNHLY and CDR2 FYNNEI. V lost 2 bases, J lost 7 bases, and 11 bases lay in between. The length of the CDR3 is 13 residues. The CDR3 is CASSEIGSIGYTF. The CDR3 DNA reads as TGTGCCAGCAGTGAAATAGGGTCGATTGGCTACACCTTC.

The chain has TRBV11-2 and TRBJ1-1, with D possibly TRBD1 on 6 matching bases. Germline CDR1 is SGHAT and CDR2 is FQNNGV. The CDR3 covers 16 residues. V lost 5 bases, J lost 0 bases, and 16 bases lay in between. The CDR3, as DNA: TGTGCCAGCAGCCCAAACAGGGACACGATGAACACTGAAGCTTTCTTT. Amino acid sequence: CASSPNRDTMNTEAFF.

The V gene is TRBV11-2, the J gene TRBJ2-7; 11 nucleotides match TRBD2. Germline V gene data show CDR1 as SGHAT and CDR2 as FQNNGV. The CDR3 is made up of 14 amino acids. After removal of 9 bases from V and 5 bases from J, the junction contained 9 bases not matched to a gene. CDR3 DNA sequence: TGTGCCAGTGGAGGGACTAGCGGAAAAAACGAGCAGTACTTC. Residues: CASGGTSGKNEQYF.

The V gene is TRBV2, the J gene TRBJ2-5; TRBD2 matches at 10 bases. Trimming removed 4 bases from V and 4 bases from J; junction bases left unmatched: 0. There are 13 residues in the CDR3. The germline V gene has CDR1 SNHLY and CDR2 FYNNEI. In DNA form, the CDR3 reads TGTGCCAGCAGTGGACTAGCGGGAGAGACCCAGTACTTC. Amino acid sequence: CASSGLAGETQYF.

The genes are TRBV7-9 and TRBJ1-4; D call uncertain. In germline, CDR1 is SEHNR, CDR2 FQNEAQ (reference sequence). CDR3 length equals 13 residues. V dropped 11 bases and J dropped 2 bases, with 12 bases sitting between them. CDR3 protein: CAVIEETNEKLFF. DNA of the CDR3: TGTGCCGTTATTGAGGAGACTAATGAAAAACTGTTTTTT.

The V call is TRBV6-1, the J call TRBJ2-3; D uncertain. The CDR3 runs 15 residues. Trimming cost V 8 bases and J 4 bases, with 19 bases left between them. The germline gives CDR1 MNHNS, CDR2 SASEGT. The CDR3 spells CASFPLRFMADTQYF. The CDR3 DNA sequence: TGTGCCAGCTTCCCCCTCCGATTTATGGCAGATACGCAGTATTTT.

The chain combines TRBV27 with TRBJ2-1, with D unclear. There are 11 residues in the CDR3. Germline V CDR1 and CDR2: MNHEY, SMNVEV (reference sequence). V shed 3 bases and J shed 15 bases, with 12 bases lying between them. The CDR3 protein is CASSFQSNRFF. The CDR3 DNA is TGTGCCAGCAGTTTTCAGTCTAATCGGTTCTTC.

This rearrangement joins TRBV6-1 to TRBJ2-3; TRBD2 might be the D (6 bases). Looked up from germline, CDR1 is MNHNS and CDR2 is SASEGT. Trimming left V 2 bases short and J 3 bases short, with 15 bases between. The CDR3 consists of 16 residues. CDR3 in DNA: TGTGCCAGCAGTGAATCACTACGGGAGATTACAGATACGCAGTATTTT. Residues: CASSESLREITDTQYF.

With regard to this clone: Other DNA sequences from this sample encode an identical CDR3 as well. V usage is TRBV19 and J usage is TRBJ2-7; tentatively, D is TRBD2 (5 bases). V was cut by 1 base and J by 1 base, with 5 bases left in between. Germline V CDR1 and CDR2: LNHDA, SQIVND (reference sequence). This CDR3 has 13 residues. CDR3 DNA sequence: TGTGCCAGTAGTATAGGCGGGTCCTACGAGCAGTACTTC. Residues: CASSIGGSYEQYF.

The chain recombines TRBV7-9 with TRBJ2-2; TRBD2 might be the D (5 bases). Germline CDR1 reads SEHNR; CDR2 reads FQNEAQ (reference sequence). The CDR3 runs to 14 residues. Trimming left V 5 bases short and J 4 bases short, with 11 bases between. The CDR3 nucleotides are TGTGCCAGCAGCCGCGCTAGCCGCACCGGGGAGCTGTTTTTT. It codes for CASSRASRTGELFF.

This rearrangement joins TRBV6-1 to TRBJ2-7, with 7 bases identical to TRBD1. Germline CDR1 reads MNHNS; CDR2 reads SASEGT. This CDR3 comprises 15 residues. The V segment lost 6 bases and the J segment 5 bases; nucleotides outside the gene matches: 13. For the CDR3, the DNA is TGTGCCAGCAGGGGGACAGTTAAGCTTAGGGACGAGCAGTACTTC. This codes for CASRGTVKLRDEQYF.

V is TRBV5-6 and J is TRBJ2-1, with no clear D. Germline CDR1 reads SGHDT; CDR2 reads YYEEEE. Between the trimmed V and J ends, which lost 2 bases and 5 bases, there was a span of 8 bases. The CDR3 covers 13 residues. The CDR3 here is CASSFGANNEQFF. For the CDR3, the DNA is TGTGCCAGCAGCTTCGGAGCAAACAATGAGCAGTTCTTC.

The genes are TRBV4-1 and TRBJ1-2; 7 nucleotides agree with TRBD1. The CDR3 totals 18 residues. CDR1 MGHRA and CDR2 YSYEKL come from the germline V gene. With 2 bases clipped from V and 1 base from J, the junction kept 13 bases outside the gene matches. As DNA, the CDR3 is TGCGCCAGCAGCCAAAGTGGGACAGCCTTCCTTCATAACTATGGCTACACCTTC. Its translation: CASSQSGTAFLHNYGYTF.

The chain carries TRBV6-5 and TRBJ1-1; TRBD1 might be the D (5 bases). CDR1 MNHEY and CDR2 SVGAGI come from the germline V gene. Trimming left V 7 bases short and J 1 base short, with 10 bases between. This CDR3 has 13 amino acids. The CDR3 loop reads CASTVGGNTEAFF. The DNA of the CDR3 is TGTGCCAGCACCGTTGGGGGGAACACTGAAGCTTTCTTT.

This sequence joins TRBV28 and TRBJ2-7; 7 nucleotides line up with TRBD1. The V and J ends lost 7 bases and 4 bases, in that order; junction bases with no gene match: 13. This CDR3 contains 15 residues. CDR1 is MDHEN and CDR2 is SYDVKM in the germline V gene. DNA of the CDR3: TGTGCCAGCACCCCACCGGGACAGCCTAATTACGAGCAGTACTTC. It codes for CASTPPGQPNYEQYF.

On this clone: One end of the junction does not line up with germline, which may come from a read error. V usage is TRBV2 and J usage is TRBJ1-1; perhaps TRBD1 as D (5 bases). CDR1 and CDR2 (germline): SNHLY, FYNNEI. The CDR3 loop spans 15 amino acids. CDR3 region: CASREVTAANTEAFF. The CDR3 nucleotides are TGTGCCAGCAGAGAAGTGACAGCTGCAAACACTGAAGCTTTCTTT. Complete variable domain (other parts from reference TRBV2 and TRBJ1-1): EPEVTQTPSHQVTQMGQEVILRCVPISNHLYFYWYRQILGQKVEFLVSFYNNEISEKSEIFDDQFSVERPDGSNFTLKIRSTKLEDSAMYFCASREVTAANTEAFFGQGTRLTVV.

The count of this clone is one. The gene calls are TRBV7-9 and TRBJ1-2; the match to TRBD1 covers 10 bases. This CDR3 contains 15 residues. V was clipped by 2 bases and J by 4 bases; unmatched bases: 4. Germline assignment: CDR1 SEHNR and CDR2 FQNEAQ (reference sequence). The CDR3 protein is CASSLSGTGAYGYTF. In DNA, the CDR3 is TGTGCCAGCAGCTTATCTGGGACAGGGGCCTATGGCTACACCTTC.

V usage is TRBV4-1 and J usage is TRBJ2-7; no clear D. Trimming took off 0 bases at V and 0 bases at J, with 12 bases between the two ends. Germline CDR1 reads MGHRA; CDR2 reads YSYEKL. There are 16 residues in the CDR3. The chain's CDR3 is CASSQDRMASSYEQYF. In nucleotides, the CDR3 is TGCGCCAGCAGCCAAGATCGGATGGCGAGCTCCTACGAGCAGTACTTC.

The CDR3 protein is CASSLPGTRDNEQFF. The CDR3 region has the DNA TGCGCCAGCAGCTTACCAGGGACGAGGGACAATGAGCAGTTCTTC. The V gene is TRBV5-1, the J gene TRBJ2-1; possibly TRBD1 or TRBD2 for D (5 bases each). The CDR3 extends over 15 amino acids. Per germline, CDR1 SGHRS and CDR2 YFSETQ. V was shortened by 2 bases and J by 5 bases, with 14 bases between the two germline ends.

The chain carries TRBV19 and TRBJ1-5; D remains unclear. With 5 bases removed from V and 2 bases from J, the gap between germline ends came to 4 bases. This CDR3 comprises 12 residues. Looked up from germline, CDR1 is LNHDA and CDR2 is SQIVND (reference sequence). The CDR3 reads CASSPRNQPQHF. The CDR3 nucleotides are TGTGCCAGTAGTCCGCGCAATCAGCCCCAGCATTTT.

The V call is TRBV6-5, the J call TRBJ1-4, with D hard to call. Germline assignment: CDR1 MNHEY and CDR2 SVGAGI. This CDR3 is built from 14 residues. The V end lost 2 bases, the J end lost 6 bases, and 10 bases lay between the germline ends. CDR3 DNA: TGTGCCAGCAGTTACACTGAGGCTCATGAAAAACTGTTTTTT. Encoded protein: CASSYTEAHEKLFF.

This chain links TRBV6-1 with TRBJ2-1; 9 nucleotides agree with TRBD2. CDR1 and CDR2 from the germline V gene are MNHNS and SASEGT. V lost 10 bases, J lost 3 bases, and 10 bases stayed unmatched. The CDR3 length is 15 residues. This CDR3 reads CAIQTTSGDYNEQFF. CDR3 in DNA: TGTGCCATCCAAACGACTAGCGGAGACTACAATGAGCAGTTCTTC.

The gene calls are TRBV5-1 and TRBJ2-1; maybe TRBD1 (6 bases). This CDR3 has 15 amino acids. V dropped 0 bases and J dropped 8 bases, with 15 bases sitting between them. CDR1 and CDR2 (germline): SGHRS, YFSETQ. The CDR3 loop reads CASSLAPGAGDEQFF. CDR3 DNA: TGCGCCAGCAGCTTGGCTCCAGGGGCCGGTGATGAGCAGTTCTTC.

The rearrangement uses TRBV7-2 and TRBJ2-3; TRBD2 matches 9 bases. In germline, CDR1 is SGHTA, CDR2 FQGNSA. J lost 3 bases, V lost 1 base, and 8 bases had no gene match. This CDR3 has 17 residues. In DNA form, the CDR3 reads TGTGCCAGCAGCTTAGGTTTTAGCGGGAGTGTAACAGATACGCAGTATTTT. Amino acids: CASSLGFSGSVTDTQYF.

In nucleotides, the CDR3 is TGTGCCAGCTCCCGGGCTCTCTCCTACGAGCAGTACTTC. It encodes CASSRALSYEQYF. The chain combines TRBV2 with TRBJ2-7; no definite D call. CDR3 length: 13 residues. The germline V and J ends were trimmed by 8 bases and 0 bases, with 11 bases remaining between them. Per germline, CDR1 SNHLY and CDR2 FYNNEI. Drawing the rest from reference TRBV2 and TRBJ2-7, the complete variable domain is EPEVTQTPSHQVTQMGQEVILRCVPISNHLYFYWYRQILGQKVEFLVSFYNNEISEKSEIFDDQFSVERPDGSNFTLKIRSTKLEDSAMYFCASSRALSYEQYFGPGTRLTVT.

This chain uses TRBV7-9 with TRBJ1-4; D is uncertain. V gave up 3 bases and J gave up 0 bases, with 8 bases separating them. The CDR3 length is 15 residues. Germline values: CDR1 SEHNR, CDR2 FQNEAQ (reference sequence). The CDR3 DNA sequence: TGTGCCAGCAGCTTGGGTTTTGCAACTAATGAAAAACTGTTTTTT. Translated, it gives CASSLGFATNEKLFF.